Shown below are 25 T cell receptor beta chains from a single sample sequenced in a study of CD8 T cells in ankylosing spondylitis. TCRdb used MiXCR to reprocess the 5' RACE reads, holding one entry per CDR3 protein. Of roughly 130,000 distinct CDR3 sequences in the sample, about 13% are singletons; the top ten hold about 3%. The sequenced material came from blood, either unsorted or a sorted T cell fraction (not recorded which). All receptors come from a female donor with ankylosing spondylitis or in good health (not recorded which).

This clonotype was seen many times. The rearrangement links TRBV3-1 to TRBJ2-7, with TRBD2 identical over 9 bases. This CDR3 is 14 amino acids long. CDR1 is LGHDT, CDR2 YNNKEL, per germline (reference sequence). V shed 3 bases, J shed 3 bases, and the junction held 3 bases outside the gene matches. In DNA, the CDR3 is TGTGCCAGCAGCCACAATAGCGGGGGCTACGAGCAGTACTTC. Amino acids: CASSHNSGGYEQYF.

This clonotype was seen only once. A much larger clone differs by one base, so this may be a read error. The chain carries TRBV12-3 or TRBV12-4 and TRBJ2-7, with 14 bases matching TRBD2. The CDR3 has 16 residues. The CDR3 spells CASSLASGTSGSKQCF. CDR3 in DNA: TGTGCCAGCAGTTTAGCCTCCGGGACTAGCGGGAGCAAGCAGTGCTTC.

Of note for this clonotype: Compared with germline, one end of the junction differs, possibly owing to a read error. This chain joins TRBV5-1 and TRBJ2-7, with TRBD1 identical over 8 bases. This CDR3 is 13 amino acids long. Per germline, CDR1 SGHRS and CDR2 YFSETQ. Here the CDR3 DNA reads TGCGCCAGCAGCTGGGGACAGGCCTACGAGCAGAACTTC. It encodes CASSWGQAYEQNF.

This clonotype was seen many times. V usage is TRBV10-1 and J usage is TRBJ2-7; the match to TRBD1 covers 7 bases. CDR3 length: 13 residues. Germline lookup yields CDR1 WNHNN and CDR2 SYGVQD (reference sequence). J gave up 5 bases and V 4 bases, and 5 bases lay outside the gene matches. CDR3 sequence: CASSGGGTHEQYF. CDR3 DNA: TGCGCCAGCAGTGGAGGGGGCACCCACGAGCAGTACTTC.

This clonotype was seen many times. The chain combines TRBV12-3 or TRBV12-4 with TRBJ2-3; 11 nucleotides match TRBD2. This CDR3 spans 15 amino acids. The V gene end was trimmed by 4 bases and the J gene end by 1 base; junction bases not matched to a gene: 1. The DNA for the CDR3 is TGTGCCAGCAGTTCGACTAGCGGGGGCACAGATACGCAGTATTTT. It is translated as CASSSTSGGTDTQYF.

This clonotype has only a few counts. The chain employs TRBV30 and TRBJ2-1, with TRBD2 matching over 8 bases. J was trimmed by 4 bases and V by 0 bases; bases with no gene match: 5. Looked up from germline, CDR1 is GTSNPN and CDR2 is SVGIG (reference sequence). The CDR3 is 15 amino acids. The CDR3 sequence is CAWSVDSGSYNEQFF. CDR3 sequence (DNA): TGTGCCTGGAGTGTAGACAGCGGGAGTTACAATGAGCAGTTCTTC.

In the case of this clonotype: A much larger clone lies one base from this, so it may be a read error. The J gene is TRBJ2-5, the V gene TRBV7-2; D is perhaps TRBD1 or TRBD2 (6 bases each). CDR3 length: 14 residues. Germline V gene lookup returns CDR1 SGHTA and CDR2 FQGNSA. Trimming pared 2 bases from V and 8 bases from J, leaving 15 bases between. The CDR3 protein is CASSLSGGLDTQYF. The CDR3 DNA follows: TGTGCCAGCAGCTTAAGTGGGGGGCTGGACACCCAGTACTTC.

Of note for this clonotype: A much bigger clone sits one base away, suggesting this may be a read error. The rearrangement links TRBV5-1 to TRBJ2-7; perhaps TRBD1 as D (5 bases). Germline CDR1 reads SGHRS; CDR2 reads YFSETQ. The CDR3 sequence is 15 residues long. The CDR3 DNA is TGCGCCAGCGGCTTGGCCGACAGTAACTCCTACGAGCAGTACTTC. It translates to CASGLADSNSYEQYF. Full variable domain (remainder filled in from reference TRBV5-1 and TRBJ2-7): KAGVTQTPRYLIKTRGQQVTLSCSPISGHRSVSWYQQTPGQGLQFLFEYFSETQRNKGNFPGRFSGRQFSNSRSEMNVSTLELGDSALYLCASGLADSNSYEQYFGPGTRLTVT.

The chain is built from TRBV19 and TRBJ1-5; D might be TRBD1 (5 bases). CDR3 length: 15 residues. The V and J ends lost 3 bases and 11 bases respectively, with 20 bases between them. CDR1 and CDR2 (germline): LNHDA, SQIVND (reference sequence). In DNA, the CDR3 is TGTGCCAGTAGTATTGAGGGGACGGTGAAGTGGGCCCAGCATTTT. This encodes CASSIEGTVKWAQHF.

This clonotype was observed a few times. The chain combines TRBV18 with TRBJ2-1, with 8 bases matching TRBD2. There are 17 residues in the CDR3. CDR1 is KGHSH and CDR2 is LQKENI in the germline V gene. With 3 bases clipped from V and 1 base from J, the junction kept 8 bases outside the gene matches. The CDR3 DNA sequence: TGTGCCAGCTCACCTTCGGGGGGGGCGGAATCCTACAATGAGCAGTTCTTC. As protein: CASSPSGGAESYNEQFF.

This clonotype was observed a few times. The rearrangement links TRBV28 to TRBJ2-7; D unresolved. The CDR3 sequence is 15 residues long. With 1 base removed from V and 0 bases from J, the gap between germline ends came to 10 bases. Germline V CDR1 and CDR2: MDHEN, SYDVKM. For the CDR3, the DNA is TGTGCCAGCAGTTTATTTGGGGTCGTCTCCTACGAGCAGTACTTC. It translates to CASSLFGVVSYEQYF.

The gene calls are TRBV5-1 and TRBJ2-7, with TRBD2 matching 14 bases. CDR3 size: 18 residues. Looked up from germline, CDR1 is SGHRS and CDR2 is YFSETQ. The ends lost 6 bases at V and 2 bases at J; junction bases unmatched: 13. The DNA for the CDR3 is TGCGCCAGCAAGTCCCAGGCCGGGACTAGCGGGAGCCCCTACGAGCAGTACTTC. Translated: CASKSQAGTSGSPYEQYF.

There are a few counts of this clonotype. The chain combines TRBV6-1 with TRBJ1-5; possibly TRBD1 for D (5 bases). CDR1 is MNHNS, CDR2 SASEGT, per germline. The V and J ends lost 5 bases and 3 bases respectively, with 23 bases between them. This CDR3 has 18 amino acids. The CDR3 DNA reads as TGTGCCAGCAGTAGGGGCGGGCGGCAGGGCATATTCAATCAGCCCCAGCATTTT. Protein product: CASSRGGRQGIFNQPQHF.

This clonotype showed up many times. The V call is TRBV28, the J call TRBJ1-2; 7 nucleotides align to TRBD1. With V trimmed by 7 bases and J by 4 bases, 6 bases remained unmatched. Germline CDR1 is MDHEN and CDR2 is SYDVKM. This CDR3 is 13 amino acids long. The CDR3 sequence: CASTRQGSYGYTF. DNA for the CDR3: TGTGCCAGCACTCGACAGGGAAGCTATGGCTACACCTTC.

Many counts were recorded for this clonotype. V gene TRBV7-3 combines with J gene TRBJ2-2; D could derive from TRBD1 or TRBD2 (5 bases each). The V gene's germline CDR1 is SGHTA and CDR2 FQGTGA. This CDR3 has 15 amino acids. Trimming removed 6 bases at V and 4 bases at J, with 15 bases between. Written as DNA, the CDR3 is TGTGCCAGCAGTTCGGGGCTAGCTGGCACCGGGGAGCTGTTTTTT. Its protein product is CASSSGLAGTGELFF.

The sample holds a few counts of this clonotype. The V call is TRBV6-2 or TRBV6-3, the J call TRBJ1-1, with D perhaps matching TRBD1 (6 bases). The CDR3 is made up of 13 amino acids. Germline V CDR1 and CDR2: MNHEY, SVGEGT. The germline V and J ends were trimmed by 6 bases and 2 bases, with 10 bases remaining between them. The CDR3 bases are TGTGCCAGCAGGCGGGGGCCAAACACTGAAGCTTTCTTT. It codes for CASRRGPNTEAFF.

This clonotype was picked up many times. V gene TRBV5-1 combines with J gene TRBJ2-7; D tentatively fits TRBD1 or TRBD2 (6 bases each). The CDR3 sequence is 13 residues long. Germline CDR1 is SGHRS and CDR2 is YFSETQ. V was trimmed by 0 bases and J by 7 bases, leaving 11 bases between them. CDR3 sequence reads: CASSLGGAREQYF. The CDR3 nucleotides read TGCGCCAGCAGCTTGGGGGGGGCGCGGGAGCAGTACTTC. Full variable domain (remainder filled in from reference TRBV5-1 and TRBJ2-7): KAGVTQTPRYLIKTRGQQVTLSCSPISGHRSVSWYQQTPGQGLQFLFEYFSETQRNKGNFPGRFSGRQFSNSRSEMNVSTLELGDSALYLCASSLGGAREQYFGPGTRLTVT.

The chain joins TRBV7-6 to TRBJ2-3, with 9 nucleotides matching TRBD2. V lost 3 bases to trimming and J lost 2 bases; unmatched junction nucleotides: 3. This CDR3 region has 15 residues. The germline gives CDR1 SGHVS, CDR2 FNYEAQ. CDR3 sequence: CASSLTSGPTDTQYF. The DNA for the CDR3 is TGTGCCAGCAGCTTGACTAGCGGACCCACAGATACGCAGTATTTT.

This clonotype was counted many times. This sequence joins TRBV6-5 and TRBJ1-6; D not resolved. The CDR3 is 16 residues long. Germline V gives CDR1 MNHEY, CDR2 SVGAGI. The V gene lost 0 bases and the J gene lost 5 bases, with 11 bases spanning the gap. The CDR3, as DNA: TGTGCCAGCAGTTACTCTTTAACACTTAATAATTCACCCCTCCACTTT. Translating it yields CASSYSLTLNNSPLHF.

This clonotype was seen at least ten times. The rearrangement links TRBV11-2 to TRBJ2-5, with D perhaps matching TRBD2 (6 bases). Germline loops: CDR1 SGHAT, CDR2 FQNNGV. V was cut by 2 bases and J by 1 base, with 8 bases left in between. This CDR3 contains 14 residues. In DNA, the CDR3 is TGTGCCAGCAGCTTATTGGGGGGCCAAGAGACCCAGTACTTC. It translates to CASSLLGGQETQYF.

Turning to this clonotype: An end of the junction does not agree with germline; a read error may underlie this. The CDR3 DNA reads as TGCGCCAGCAGCTTGACCCCTAGCACAGATATGCAGTATTTT. Residues: CASSLTPSTDMQYF. This sequence joins TRBV5-1 and TRBJ2-3, with D possibly matching TRBD2 (5 bases). CDR1 is SGHRS and CDR2 is YFSETQ in the germline V gene. The CDR3 has 14 amino acids.

The gene calls are TRBV6-1 and TRBJ1-2; tentatively, D is TRBD1 (5 bases). Trimming pared 11 bases from V and 4 bases from J, leaving 17 bases between. Germline-derived CDR1 and CDR2 are MNHNS and SASEGT. CDR3 length equals 13 residues. CDR3 protein: CAGSRGAGYGYTF. CDR3 nucleotides: TGTGCCGGCTCCCGAGGGGCAGGCTATGGCTACACCTTC.

This clonotype turned up a few times. This CDR3 reads CASSPPGVSGGYTF. DNA for the CDR3: TGTGCCAGCAGCCCCCCTGGAGTCTCGGGTGGCTACACCTTC. The gene calls are TRBV16 and TRBJ1-2, with D unresolved. The germline V and J ends were trimmed by 4 bases and 7 bases, with 16 bases remaining between them. The CDR3 runs 14 residues. CDR1 is KGHSY, CDR2 FQNENV, per germline.

This clonotype appeared a few times. The chain employs TRBV10-3 and TRBJ1-2; D not resolved. The V gene lost 3 bases and the J gene lost 2 bases, with 7 bases spanning the gap. This CDR3 comprises 13 residues. Looked up from germline, CDR1 is ENHRY and CDR2 is SYGVKD. The CDR3 sequence: CAISEYRNYGYTF. The CDR3 DNA follows: TGTGCCATCAGTGAATATAGAAACTATGGCTACACCTTC.

To note about this clonotype: Relative to the germline gene, one junction end is altered; a read error may explain this. CDR3 DNA sequence: TGCGCCAGCAGTTTGGACGGGCTAGAGTCGGGCTACACCTTC. Translated, it gives CASSLDGLESGYTF. This chain connects TRBV5-1 to TRBJ1-2; no firm D call. CDR1 SGHRS and CDR2 YFSETQ come from the germline V gene. This CDR3 comprises 14 residues.